A single TCR beta chain is shown here with its context. Its target is unknown. The Oncomine TCR Beta short-read assay was what sequenced the DNA obtained from cultured CD4+ T cells. A single record per CDR3 protein comes from TCRdb applying MiXCR to the PCR reads. The data show almost 20,000 distinct CDR3 sequences, just over 45% seen once. This sample is part of a study of vaccination and CD4 T cells after COVID-19. Study-wide background: Sampling that followed vaccination took place a median about 75 days after dose two, within a range of 14 to 241. Whole-study results and caveats: Only post-vaccination samples contained a median roughly 86% of the reactive clones in convalescent patients.

Treatment: 10-day PBMC culture with coronavirus spike peptide pools or control peptides (ViraFEST assay). There are 13 residues in the CDR3. The germline V gene encodes CDR1 KGHSH and CDR2 LQKENI. V gave up 6 bases and J gave up 10 bases, with 18 bases separating them. The origin of this receptor is a human donor who had recovered from COVID-19. This chain uses TRBV18 with TRBJ1-1, with a weak D call TRBD1 (5 bases). The material was CD4+ T cells from blood, cultured in vitro, obtained after SARS-CoV-2 vaccination. The CDR3 here is CASSSRTGEAAFF. The DNA of the CDR3 is TGTGCCAGCTCTTCCCGGACGGGGGAGGCAGCTTTCTTT.